This TCR beta chain was found in a study of CXCR3-negative and CXCR3-positive naive CD8 T cells (dated by TCRdb to the late 2010s). At the level of the whole study: In total, about 135 million TRB reads were obtained, or roughly 1.5 +/- 0.3 million reads per library. Diversity and physicochemical repertoire analyses were performed on around twelve donors pooled from two independent experiments. TRBV-TRBJ cluster analysis included naive subsets from about 5 donors and memory cells from 3 donors.

For each CD8+ T cell subset, flow sorting was done in triplicate, and about 300,000 cells per subset went directly into RLT lysis buffer. To exclude memory contaminants, naive CD8+ T cells were stringently defined as CD45RO-CCR7+CD27+CD95-. Peripheral blood mononuclear cells were isolated from buffy coats using standard density gradient centrifugation. A FACSAria III was used to flow-sort naive CXCR3-negative and CXCR3-positive CD8+ T cells. Total RNA was extracted from sorted cells with an RNeasy Mini Kit. For this clonotype: Its binding antigen is unknown.

What the study reported, not specific to this receptor: Similar TRBV-TRBJ usage was shown by naive CXCR3-negative and CXCR3-positive cells from the same donor, whereas distinct patterns were shown by memory cells. Both naive subsets had comparably high repertoire diversity, while memory CD8+ T cells had much lower repertoire diversity. Surface CD5, linked to self-reactivity in mice, was comparable between naive subsets; TCR interaction strength was therefore also inferred from TRB CDR3 physicochemical properties. TRB CDR3s from CXCR3-positive naive cells showed higher hydrophobicity (lower Kidera factor 4), lower energy, and higher strength and volume indices than CXCR3-negative naive cells. Freshly isolated PBMCs were used for most assays because CXCR3 expression partially decreased after cryopreservation.

The CDR3 contains 15 residues, cysteine and phenylalanine counted. There is no recorded DNA. Taken from the germline V gene, the CDR1 and CDR2 loops are LGHNA and YSLEER. For sequencing, a NextSeq 550 was employed. The Human TCR Profiling Kit (MiLaboratory) was used to make UMI-labeled 5' RACE TRB cDNA libraries. cDNA synthesis used the entire amount of extracted RNA, and PCR amplification then used the entire amount of cDNA produced. Libraries were prepared in parallel using an identical number of PCR cycles. Turning to the authors' computational methods: About 50,000 +/- 10,000 unique UMI-labeled TRB cDNA molecules per library were extracted with MIGEC and MiXCR, with at least two reads per UMI required. On average, each library contained approximately 40,000 +/- 10,000 functional in-frame TRB CDR3 nucleotide clonotypes without stop codons. Diversity metrics, including normalized Shannon-Wiener and Chao1, were computed in VDJtools after downsampling to 5000 UMI-labeled TRB molecules per sample. VDJtools was used to calculate clonotype-size-weighted physicochemical properties of the central five CDR3 residues, namely interaction energy, strength, volume and Kidera factor 4. Following reprocessing of the reads by TCRdb, the data hold one row per CDR3 protein sequence and no DNA is available. The V and J calls and clone size are TCRdb's, not the authors'. For this sample, the table gives 150,000 or so distinct CDR3 sequences. The ten top clones hold 0.29% of the sample.

This TCR came from a human donor in good health. Some clones in this sample may be carry-over from other donors' samples. The rearranged segments are TRBV4-3 and TRBJ1-4; the D gene TCRdb calls, TRBD1, cannot be checked with no DNA. Sequencing input: naive CXCR3- CD8+ T cells from blood. What the cell subset or site label conveys for this sample: CD45RO-CCR7+CD27+CD95- naive CD8+ T cells lacking CXCR3 (TNR3-). CDR3 loop: CASSRRGAANEKLFF.